These T cell receptor beta chains were read from a single sample in a study of early T cells in non-severe SARS-CoV-2 infection. TCRdb re-analysed the 5' RACE reads in MiXCR, keeping a single row per CDR3 protein. The table lists under 45,000 distinct CDR3 sequences, 6% to 8.5% of them singletons. The sequencing here drew on whole blood, taken at baseline. Source of these receptors: an adult who was a healthcare worker with PCR-confirmed SARS-CoV-2 infection or an uninfected control (not recorded which). The CDR3 runs from the conserved cysteine through the conserved F or W. D genes are given only for firm matches. Only some rows state a clone size, as once, few, many or a class for expanded clones.

d_gene,j_gene,abundance,v_gene,CDR3nt,CDR3aa
.,TRBJ2-5,many,TRBV7-3,TGTGCCAGCAGCTTAAGGGGACGGGAGATGAAGGAGACCCAGTACTTC,CASSLRGREMKETQYF
.,TRBJ2-5,.,TRBV29-1,TGCAGCGTCACGAACGGGGGCAAAGAGACCCAGTACTTC,CSVTNGGKETQYF
.,TRBJ2-1,many,TRBV6-2/TRBV6-3,TGTGCCAGCAGTCGCTACAATGAGCAGTTCTTC,CASSRYNEQFF
TRBD1,TRBJ2-1,many,TRBV28,TGTGCCAGCACGCCCGGGACAGGGGGAAATGAGCAGTTCTTC,CASTPGTGGNEQFF
.,TRBJ2-7,.,TRBV20-1,TGCAGTGCTACTTCTTCGGCCCACGAGCAGTACTTC,CSATSSAHEQYF
.,TRBJ2-2,many,TRBV19,TGTGCCAGTAGTAGGCTCGATAGGAACACCGGGGAGCTGTTTTTT,CASSRLDRNTGELFF
TRBD1,TRBJ1-1,many,TRBV15,TGTGCCACCAGCAGGCGGGACAGACCTAACACTGAAGCTTTCTTT,CATSRRDRPNTEAFF
.,TRBJ1-3,.,TRBV4-3,TGCGCCAGCAGCCAAGACTCCCTTAGGCAGTCTGGAAACACCATATATTTT,CASSQDSLRQSGNTIYF
TRBD1,TRBJ2-3,many,TRBV7-9,TGTGCCAGCAGCTTCCCAGGGGGACAGATTCGGGCAGATACGCAGTATTTT,CASSFPGGQIRADTQYF
.,TRBJ1-3,few,TRBV6-1,TGTGCCAGCAGTGGCGGGACGGCTTTCCCTGGAAACACCATATATTTT,CASSGGTAFPGNTIYF
.,TRBJ1-1,many,TRBV20-1,TGCAGTGCTAGGTCGGTAGGGCCCTTTACTGAAGCTTTCTTT,CSARSVGPFTEAFF
TRBD2,TRBJ2-1,many,TRBV7-9,TGTGCCAGCAGCAGGGGACTAGCGGATTACAATGAGCAGTTCTTC,CASSRGLADYNEQFF
.,TRBJ2-1,.,TRBV4-3,TGCGCCAGCAGCCAGGAACGGGGCAATGAGCAGTTCTTC,CASSQERGNEQFF
TRBD1,TRBJ2-7,few,TRBV6-2/TRBV6-3,TGTGCCAGCAGACCCGACAGGGACGAGCAGTACTTC,CASRPDRDEQYF
TRBD2,TRBJ2-3,few,TRBV10-1,TGCGCCAGCAGGCCTAGCGGGAGTGATACGCAGTATTTT,CASRPSGSDTQYF
.,TRBJ1-2,.,TRBV15,TGTGCCACCAGCAGAGATATATCCGGGACGGCCGGCGATGGCTACACCTTC,CATSRDISGTAGDGYTF
.,TRBJ2-7,many,TRBV20-1,TGCAGTGGTAGGAACGGGCCATACGAGCAGTACTTC,CSGRNGPYEQYF
.,TRBJ1-6,.,TRBV7-8,TGTGCCAGCAGCTATCGGACGGATTCACCCCTCCACTTT,CASSYRTDSPLHF
TRBD2,TRBJ2-5,.,TRBV30,TGTGCCTGGAGTGTACTAAGCGGGAGGCCCCAAGAGACCCAGTACTTC,CAWSVLSGRPQETQYF
TRBD2,TRBJ2-3,.,TRBV5-1,TGCGCCAGCAGCCCAAACACCGGGACTAGCGGAGATACGCAGTATTTT,CASSPNTGTSGDTQYF
.,TRBJ2-3,.,TRBV28,TGTGCCAGCAGCGAGGGACGGCAGATAGATACGCAGTATTTT,CASSEGRQIDTQYF
.,TRBJ1-2,many,TRBV7-2,TGTGCCAGCAGCTTAGGTCTGGGCCGGACCGGCGGCTACACCTTC,CASSLGLGRTGGYTF
.,TRBJ1-4,few,TRBV4-1,TGCGCCAGCAGCCAGACAGTCGCCAGAGATGAAAAACTGTTTTTT,CASSQTVARDEKLFF
TRBD1,TRBJ2-7,.,TRBV7-9,TGTGCCAGCAGCTCGGGACAGGACTACGAGCAGTACTTC,CASSSGQDYEQYF
.,TRBJ2-7,many,TRBV12-3/TRBV12-4,TGTGCCAGCAGTAAACCGGGACTCCTCGCCCACGAGCAGTACTTC,CASSKPGLLAHEQYF
TRBD2,TRBJ2-7,.,TRBV29-1,TGCAGCGTGGGGACTAGCGTTTACGAGCAGTACTTC,CSVGTSVYEQYF
.,TRBJ1-1,many,TRBV6-1,TGTGCCAGCAGTGGGACATTCATGAACACTGAAGCTTTCTTT,CASSGTFMNTEAFF